This TCR beta chain is from a study of memory B cells and T cells in multiple sclerosis. This clone was seen only a few times. Its antigen is still unknown. In germline, CDR1 is MRHNA, CDR2 SNTAGT. Between the trimmed V and J ends, which lost 4 bases and 4 bases, there was a span of 11 bases. The CDR3 consists of 14 residues. CFSE-dim autoproliferating and CFSE-high non-proliferating T cells from unstimulated culture were sequenced separately. Replicate wells were pooled after approximately 7 days of stimulus-free culture of more than 45 million CFSE-labeled PBMCs. Assay used: immunoSEQ multiplex PCR; TCRdb lists only in-frame clones, some missing. Of about 32,000 clones in the sample, roughly 83% are singletons; the top ten hold less than 3%.

Material: PBMCs from blood kept in culture. The sequence was collected from a human donor with multiple sclerosis. The chain has TRBV6-4 and TRBJ2-1; TRBD2 might be the D (6 bases). The CDR3 sequence: CASSVGGSYNEQFF. In nucleotides, the CDR3 is TGTGCCAGCAGTGTGGGGGGTTCTTACAATGAGCAGTTCTTC.